Detailed here is one T cell receptor (beta chain). This sample is part of a study of blood T cell repertoires in COVID-19. Study-level information: Samples representing acute and convalescent COVID-19 were sourced from the United States, Italy and Spain. T cells, B-cell-depleted T cells, or PBMCs supplied cDNA or gDNA.

The data were produced by immunoSEQ multiplex PCR, yet TCRdb's version contains in-frame clones alone and is incomplete. The sample comprises about 200,000 clones, approximately 80% of which are singletons, and 10% rests with the top ten. The material sequenced was peripheral blood. The receptor comes from an elderly woman with acute or convalescent COVID-19.

The CDR3 protein is CSASADRGREETQYF. CDR3 sequence (DNA): TGCAGTGCTAGTGCGGACAGGGGGCGCGAAGAGACCCAGTACTTC. The V and J genes are TRBV20-1 and TRBJ2-5; TRBD1 agrees at 11 bases. Trimming at V came to 3 bases and at J to 3 bases, leaving 6 bases not matched to a gene. This CDR3 region has 15 residues. In germline, CDR1 is DFQATT, CDR2 SNEGSKA (reference sequence).